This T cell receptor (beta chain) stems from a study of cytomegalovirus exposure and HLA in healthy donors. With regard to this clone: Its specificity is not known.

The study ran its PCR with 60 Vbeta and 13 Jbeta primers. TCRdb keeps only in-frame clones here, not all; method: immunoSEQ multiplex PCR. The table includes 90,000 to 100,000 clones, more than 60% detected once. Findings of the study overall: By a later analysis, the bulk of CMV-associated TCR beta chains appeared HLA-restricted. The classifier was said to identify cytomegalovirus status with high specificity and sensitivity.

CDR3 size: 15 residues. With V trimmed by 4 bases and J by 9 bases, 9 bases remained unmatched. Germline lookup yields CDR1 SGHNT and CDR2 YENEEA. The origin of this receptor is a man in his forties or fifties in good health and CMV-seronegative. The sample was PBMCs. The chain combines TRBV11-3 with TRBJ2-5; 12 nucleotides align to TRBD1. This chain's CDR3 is CASSSQAGTGGPQYF. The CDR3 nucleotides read TGTGCCAGCAGCTCCCAGGCCGGGACAGGGGGCCCCCAGTACTTC. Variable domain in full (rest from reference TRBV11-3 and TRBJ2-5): EAGVVQSPRYKIIEKKQPVAFWCNPISGHNTLYWYLQNLGQGPELLIRYENEEAVDDSQLPKDRFSAERLKGVDSTLKIQPAELGDSAVYLCASSSQAGTGGPQYFGPGTRLLVL.